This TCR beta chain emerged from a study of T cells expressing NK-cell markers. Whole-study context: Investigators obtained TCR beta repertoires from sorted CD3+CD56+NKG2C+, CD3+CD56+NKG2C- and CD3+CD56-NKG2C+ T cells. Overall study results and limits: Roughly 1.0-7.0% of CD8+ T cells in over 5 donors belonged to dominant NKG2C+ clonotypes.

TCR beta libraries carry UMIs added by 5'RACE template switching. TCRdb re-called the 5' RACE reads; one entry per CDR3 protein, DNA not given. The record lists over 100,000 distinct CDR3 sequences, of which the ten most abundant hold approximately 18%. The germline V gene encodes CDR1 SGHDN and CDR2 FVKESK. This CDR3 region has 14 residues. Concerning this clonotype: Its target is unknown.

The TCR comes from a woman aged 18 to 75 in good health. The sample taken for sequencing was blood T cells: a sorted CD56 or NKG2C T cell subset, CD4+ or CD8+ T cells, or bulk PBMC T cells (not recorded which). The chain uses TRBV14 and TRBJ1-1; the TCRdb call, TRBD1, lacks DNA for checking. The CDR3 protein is CASSSYRDYTEAFF.